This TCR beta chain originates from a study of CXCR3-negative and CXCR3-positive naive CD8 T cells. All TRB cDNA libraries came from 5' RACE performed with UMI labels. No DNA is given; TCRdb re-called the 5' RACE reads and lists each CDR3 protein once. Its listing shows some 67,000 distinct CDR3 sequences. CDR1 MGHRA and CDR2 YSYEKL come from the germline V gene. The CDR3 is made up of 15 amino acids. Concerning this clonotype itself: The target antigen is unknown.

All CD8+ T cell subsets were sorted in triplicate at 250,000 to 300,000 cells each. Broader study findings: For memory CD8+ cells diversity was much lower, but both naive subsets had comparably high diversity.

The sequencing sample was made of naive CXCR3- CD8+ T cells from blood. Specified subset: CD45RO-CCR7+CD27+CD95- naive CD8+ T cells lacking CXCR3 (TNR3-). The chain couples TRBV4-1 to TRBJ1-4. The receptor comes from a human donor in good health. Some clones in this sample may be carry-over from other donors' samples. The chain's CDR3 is CASSQPTTTNEKLFF.